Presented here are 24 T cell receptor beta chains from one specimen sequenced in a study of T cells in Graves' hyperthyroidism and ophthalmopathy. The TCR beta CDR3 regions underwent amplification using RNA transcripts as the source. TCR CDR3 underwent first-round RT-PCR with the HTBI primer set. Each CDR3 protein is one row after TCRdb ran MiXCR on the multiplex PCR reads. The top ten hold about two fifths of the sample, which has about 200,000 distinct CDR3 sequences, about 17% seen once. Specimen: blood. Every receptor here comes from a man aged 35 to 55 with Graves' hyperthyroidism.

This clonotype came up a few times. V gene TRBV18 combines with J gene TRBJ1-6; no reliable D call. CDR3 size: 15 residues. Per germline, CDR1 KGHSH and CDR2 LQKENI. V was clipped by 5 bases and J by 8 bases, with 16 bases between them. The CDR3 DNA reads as TGTGCCAGCTCAATCACGGAATCGCGGGATTCACCCCTCCACTTT. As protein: CASSITESRDSPLHF.

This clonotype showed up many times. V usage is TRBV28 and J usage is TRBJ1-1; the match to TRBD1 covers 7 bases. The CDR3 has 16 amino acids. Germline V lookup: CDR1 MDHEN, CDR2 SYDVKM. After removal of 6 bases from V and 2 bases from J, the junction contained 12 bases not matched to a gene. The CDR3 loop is CASRLAGWDSNTEAFF. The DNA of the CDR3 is TGTGCCAGCAGGCTGGCCGGGTGGGACAGCAACACTGAAGCTTTCTTT.

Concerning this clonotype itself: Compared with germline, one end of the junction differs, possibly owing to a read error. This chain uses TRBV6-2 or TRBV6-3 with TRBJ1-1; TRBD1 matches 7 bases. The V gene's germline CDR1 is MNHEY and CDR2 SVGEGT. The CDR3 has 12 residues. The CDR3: CVSSTGVTEAFF. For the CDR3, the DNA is TGTGTCAGCAGTACAGGGGTCACTGAAGCTTTCTTT.

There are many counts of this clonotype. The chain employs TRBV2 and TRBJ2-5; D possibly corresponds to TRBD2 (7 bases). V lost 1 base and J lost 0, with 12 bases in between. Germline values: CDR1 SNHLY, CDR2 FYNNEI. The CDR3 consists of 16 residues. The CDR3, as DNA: TGTGCCAGCAGTGAAGTGGGGGGGGCGAACCAAGAGACCCAGTACTTC. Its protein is CASSEVGGANQETQYF.

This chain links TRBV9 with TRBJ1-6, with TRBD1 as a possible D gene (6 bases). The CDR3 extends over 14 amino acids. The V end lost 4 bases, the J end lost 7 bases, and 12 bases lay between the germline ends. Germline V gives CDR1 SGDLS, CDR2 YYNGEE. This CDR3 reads CASSKQGRNSPLHF. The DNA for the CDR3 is TGTGCCAGCAGCAAACAGGGTCGAAATTCACCCCTCCACTTT.

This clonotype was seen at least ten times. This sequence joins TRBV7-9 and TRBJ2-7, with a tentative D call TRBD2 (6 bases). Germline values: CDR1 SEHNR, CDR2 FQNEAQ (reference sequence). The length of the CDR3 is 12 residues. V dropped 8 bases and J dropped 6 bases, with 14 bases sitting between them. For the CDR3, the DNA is TGTGCCAGCGGAACGGAGGAGGGCGAGCAGTACTTC. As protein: CASGTEEGEQYF.

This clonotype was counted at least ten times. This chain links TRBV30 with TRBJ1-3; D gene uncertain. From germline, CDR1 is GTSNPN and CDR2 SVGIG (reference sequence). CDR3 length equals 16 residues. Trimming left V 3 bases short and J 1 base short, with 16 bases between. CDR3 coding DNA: TGTGCCTGGAGGGCCCGAAATTGGAATTCTGGAAACACCATATATTTT. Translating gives CAWRARNWNSGNTIYF.

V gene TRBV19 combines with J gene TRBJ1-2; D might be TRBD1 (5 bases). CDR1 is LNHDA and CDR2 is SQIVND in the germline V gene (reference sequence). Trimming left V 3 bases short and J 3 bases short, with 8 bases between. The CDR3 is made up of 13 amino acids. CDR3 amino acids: CASSIGADYGYTF. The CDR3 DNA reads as TGTGCCAGTAGTATCGGGGCGGACTATGGCTACACCTTC. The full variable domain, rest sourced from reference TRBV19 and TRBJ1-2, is DGGITQSPKYLFRKEGQNVTLSCEQNLNHDAMYWYRQDPGQGLRLIYYSQIVNDFQKGDIAEGYSVSREKKESFPLTVTSAQKNPTAFYLCASSIGADYGYTFGSGTRLTVV.

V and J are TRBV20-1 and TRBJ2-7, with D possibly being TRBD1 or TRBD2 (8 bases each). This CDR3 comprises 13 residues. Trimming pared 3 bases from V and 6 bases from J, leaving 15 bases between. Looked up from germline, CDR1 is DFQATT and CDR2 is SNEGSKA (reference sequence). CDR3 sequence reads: CSASRQGTSEQYF. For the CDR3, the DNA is TGCAGTGCTAGTAGACAGGGGACTAGCGAGCAGTACTTC.

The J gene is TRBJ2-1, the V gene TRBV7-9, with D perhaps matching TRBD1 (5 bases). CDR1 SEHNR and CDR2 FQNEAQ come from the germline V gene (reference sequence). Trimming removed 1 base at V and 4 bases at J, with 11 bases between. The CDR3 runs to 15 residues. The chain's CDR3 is CASSLGQGTYNEQFF. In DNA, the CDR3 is TGTGCCAGCAGCTTAGGTCAGGGTACATACAATGAGCAGTTCTTC.

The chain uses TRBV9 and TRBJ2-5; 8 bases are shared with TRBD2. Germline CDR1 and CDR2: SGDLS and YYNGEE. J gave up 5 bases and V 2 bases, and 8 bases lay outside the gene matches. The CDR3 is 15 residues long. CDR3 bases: TGTGCCAGCAGCGTCGCCGGGGGGGCCTGGGAGACCCAGTACTTC. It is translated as CASSVAGGAWETQYF.

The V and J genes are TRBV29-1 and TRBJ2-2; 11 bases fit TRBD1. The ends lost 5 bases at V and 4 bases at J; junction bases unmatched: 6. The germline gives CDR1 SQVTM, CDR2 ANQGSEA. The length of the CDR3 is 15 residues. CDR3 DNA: TGCAGCGTTCGCCGGGACAGGGGGGGCACCGGGGAGCTGTTTTTT. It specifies CSVRRDRGGTGELFF.

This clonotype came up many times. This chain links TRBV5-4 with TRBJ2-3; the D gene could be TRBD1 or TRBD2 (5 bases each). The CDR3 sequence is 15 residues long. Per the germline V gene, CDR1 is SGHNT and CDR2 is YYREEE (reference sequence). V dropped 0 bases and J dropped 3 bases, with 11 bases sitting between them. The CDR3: CASSLVFGGTDTQYF. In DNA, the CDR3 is TGTGCCAGCAGCTTGGTTTTTGGGGGTACAGATACGCAGTATTTT.

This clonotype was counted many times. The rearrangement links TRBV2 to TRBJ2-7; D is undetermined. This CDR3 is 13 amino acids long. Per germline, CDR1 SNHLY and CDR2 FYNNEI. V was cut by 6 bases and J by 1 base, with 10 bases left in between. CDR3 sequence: CASRQGPSYEQYF. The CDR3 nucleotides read TGTGCCAGCAGACAAGGCCCTTCCTACGAGCAGTACTTC. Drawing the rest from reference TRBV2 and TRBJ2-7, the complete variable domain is EPEVTQTPSHQVTQMGQEVILRCVPISNHLYFYWYRQILGQKVEFLVSFYNNEISEKSEIFDDQFSVERPDGSNFTLKIRSTKLEDSAMYFCASRQGPSYEQYFGPGTRLTVT.

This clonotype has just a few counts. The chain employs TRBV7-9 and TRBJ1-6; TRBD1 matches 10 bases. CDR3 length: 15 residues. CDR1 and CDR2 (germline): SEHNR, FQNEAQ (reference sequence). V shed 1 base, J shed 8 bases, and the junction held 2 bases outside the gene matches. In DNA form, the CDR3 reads TGTGCCAGCAGCTTAGGGACAGGGGGATATTCACCCCTCCACTTT. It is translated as CASSLGTGGYSPLHF.

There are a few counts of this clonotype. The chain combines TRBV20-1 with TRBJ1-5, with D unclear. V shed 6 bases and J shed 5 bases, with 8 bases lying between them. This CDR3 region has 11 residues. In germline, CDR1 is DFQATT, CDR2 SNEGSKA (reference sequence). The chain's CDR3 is CSAQAHQPQHF. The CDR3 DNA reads TGCAGTGCCCAAGCTCATCAGCCCCAGCATTTT.

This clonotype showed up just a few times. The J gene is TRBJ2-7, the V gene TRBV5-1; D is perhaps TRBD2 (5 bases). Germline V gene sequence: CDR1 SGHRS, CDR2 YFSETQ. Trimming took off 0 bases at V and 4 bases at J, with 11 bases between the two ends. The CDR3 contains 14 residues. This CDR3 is CASSLDVRDYEQYF. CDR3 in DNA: TGCGCCAGCAGCTTGGACGTTCGGGATTACGAGCAGTACTTC.

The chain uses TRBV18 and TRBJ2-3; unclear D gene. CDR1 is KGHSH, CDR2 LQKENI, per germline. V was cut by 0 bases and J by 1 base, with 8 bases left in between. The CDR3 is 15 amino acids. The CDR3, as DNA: TGTGCCAGCTCACCACCGAGTAGCCGCACAGATACGCAGTATTTT. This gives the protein CASSPPSSRTDTQYF.

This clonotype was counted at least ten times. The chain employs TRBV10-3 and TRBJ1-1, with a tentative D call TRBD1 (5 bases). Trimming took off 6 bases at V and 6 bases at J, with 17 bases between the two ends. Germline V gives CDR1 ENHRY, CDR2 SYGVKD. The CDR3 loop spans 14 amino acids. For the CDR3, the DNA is TGTGCCATCAGCGCCGCGCGGGGCGGGTCTGAAGCTTTCTTT. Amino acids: CAISAARGGSEAFF.

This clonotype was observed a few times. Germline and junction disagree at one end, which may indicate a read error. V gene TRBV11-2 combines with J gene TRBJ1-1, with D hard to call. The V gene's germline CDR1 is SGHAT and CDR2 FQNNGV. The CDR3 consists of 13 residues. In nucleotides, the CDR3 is TGTGCCGGCAGCTTAGCAAGGGACACTGAAGCTTTCTTT. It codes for CAGSLARDTEAFF.

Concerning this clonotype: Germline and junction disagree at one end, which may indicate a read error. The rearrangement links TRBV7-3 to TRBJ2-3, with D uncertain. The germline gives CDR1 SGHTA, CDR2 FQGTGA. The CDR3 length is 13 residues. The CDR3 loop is CVSSSDPRDTQYF. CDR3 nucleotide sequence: TGTGTCAGCAGCTCAGACCCTCGGGATACGCAGTATTTT. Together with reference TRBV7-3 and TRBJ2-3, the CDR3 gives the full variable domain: GAGVSQTPSNKVTEKGKYVELRCDPISGHTALYWYRQSLGQGPEFLIYFQGTGAADDSGLPNDRFFAVRPEGSVSTLKIQRTERGDSAVYLCVSSSDPRDTQYFGPGTRLTVL.

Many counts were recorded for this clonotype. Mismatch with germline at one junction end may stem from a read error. CDR3 sequence reads: CASRDSPNSPLHF. The CDR3, as DNA: TGTGCCAGCCGTGACAGCCCCAATTCACCCCTCCACTTT. This chain links TRBV2 with TRBJ1-6; D is perhaps TRBD1 (5 bases). Germline CDR1 and CDR2: SNHLY and FYNNEI. This CDR3 spans 13 amino acids.

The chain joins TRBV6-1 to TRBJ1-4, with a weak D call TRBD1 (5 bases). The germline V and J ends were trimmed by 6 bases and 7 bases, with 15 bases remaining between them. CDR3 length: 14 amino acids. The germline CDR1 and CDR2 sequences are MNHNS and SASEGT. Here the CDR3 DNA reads TGTGCCAGCAGGCGCGGACAAAGGGGTGAAAAACTGTTTTTT. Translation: CASRRGQRGEKLFF.

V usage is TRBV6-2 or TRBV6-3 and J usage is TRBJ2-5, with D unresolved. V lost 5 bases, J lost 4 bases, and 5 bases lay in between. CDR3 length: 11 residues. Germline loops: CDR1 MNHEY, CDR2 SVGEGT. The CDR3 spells CASSTLETQYF. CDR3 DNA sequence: TGTGCCAGCAGTACCCTAGAGACCCAGTACTTC.